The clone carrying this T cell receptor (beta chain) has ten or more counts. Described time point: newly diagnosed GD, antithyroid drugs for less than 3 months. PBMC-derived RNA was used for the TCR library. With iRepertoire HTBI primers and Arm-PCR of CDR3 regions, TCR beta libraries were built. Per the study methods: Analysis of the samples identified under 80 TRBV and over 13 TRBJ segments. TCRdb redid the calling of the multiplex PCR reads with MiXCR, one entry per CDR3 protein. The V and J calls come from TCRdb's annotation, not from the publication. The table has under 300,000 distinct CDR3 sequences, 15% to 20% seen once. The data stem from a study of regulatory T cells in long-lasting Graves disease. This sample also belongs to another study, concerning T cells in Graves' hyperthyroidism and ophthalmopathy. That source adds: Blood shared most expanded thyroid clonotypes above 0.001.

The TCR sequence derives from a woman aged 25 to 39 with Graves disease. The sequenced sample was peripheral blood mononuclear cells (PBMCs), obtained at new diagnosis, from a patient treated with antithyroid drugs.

DNA for the CDR3: TGTGCCAGCAGCCCGACGGTTTCCATCGAGCAGTACTTC. This gives the protein CASSPTVSIEQYF. The rearrangement joins TRBV12-3 or TRBV12-4 to TRBJ2-7; D is unclear. Trimming took 6 bases from V and 6 from J, leaving 15 bases between them. The CDR3 totals 13 residues.